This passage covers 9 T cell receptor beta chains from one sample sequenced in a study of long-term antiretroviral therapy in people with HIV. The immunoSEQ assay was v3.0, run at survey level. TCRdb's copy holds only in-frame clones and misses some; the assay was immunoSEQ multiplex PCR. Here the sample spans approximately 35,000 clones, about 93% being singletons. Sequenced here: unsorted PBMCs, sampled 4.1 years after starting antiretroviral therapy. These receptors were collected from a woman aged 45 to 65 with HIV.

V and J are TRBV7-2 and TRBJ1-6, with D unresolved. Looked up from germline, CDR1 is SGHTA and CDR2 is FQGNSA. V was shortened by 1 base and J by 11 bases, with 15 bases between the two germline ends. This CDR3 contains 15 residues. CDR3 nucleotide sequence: TGTGCCAGCAGCTTAGGTTCGGCTAGGCGAGCACCCCTCCACTTT. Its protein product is CASSLGSARRAPLHF.

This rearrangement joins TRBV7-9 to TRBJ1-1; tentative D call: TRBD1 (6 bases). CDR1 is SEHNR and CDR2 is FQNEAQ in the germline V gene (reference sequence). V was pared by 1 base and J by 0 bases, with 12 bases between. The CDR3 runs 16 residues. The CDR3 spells CASSLGPQGLNTEAFF. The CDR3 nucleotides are TGTGCCAGCAGCTTAGGGCCCCAGGGGTTGAACACTGAAGCTTTCTTT. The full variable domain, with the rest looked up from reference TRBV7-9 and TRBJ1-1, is DTGVSQNPRHKITKRGQNVTFRCDPISEHNRLYWYRQTLGQGPEFLTYFQNEAQLEKSRLLSDRFSAERPKGSFSTLEIQRTEQGDSAMYLCASSLGPQGLNTEAFFGQGTRLTVV.

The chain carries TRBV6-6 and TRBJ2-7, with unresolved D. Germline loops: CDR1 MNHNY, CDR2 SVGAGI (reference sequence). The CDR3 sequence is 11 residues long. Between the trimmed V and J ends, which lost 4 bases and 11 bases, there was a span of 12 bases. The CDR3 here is CASSFRLEEYF. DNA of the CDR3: TGTGCCAGCAGTTTCCGCTTGGAAGAGTACTTC.

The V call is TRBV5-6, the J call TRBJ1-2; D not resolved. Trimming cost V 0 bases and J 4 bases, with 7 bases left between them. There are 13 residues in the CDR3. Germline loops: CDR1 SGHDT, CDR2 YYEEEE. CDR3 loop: CASSLGEAYGYTF. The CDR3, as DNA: TGTGCCAGCAGCTTGGGAGAGGCCTATGGCTACACCTTC.

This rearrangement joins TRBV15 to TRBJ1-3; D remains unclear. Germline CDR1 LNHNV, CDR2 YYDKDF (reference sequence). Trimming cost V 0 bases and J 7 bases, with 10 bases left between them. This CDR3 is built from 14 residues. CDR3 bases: TGTGCCACCAGCAGAGATCGGGCAGCCAACACCATATATTTT. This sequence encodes CATSRDRAANTIYF.

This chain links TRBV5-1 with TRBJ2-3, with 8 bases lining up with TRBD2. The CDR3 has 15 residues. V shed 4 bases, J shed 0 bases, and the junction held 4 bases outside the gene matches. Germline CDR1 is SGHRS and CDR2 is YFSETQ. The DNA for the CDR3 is TGCGCCAGCAGCCCCGGGGGGGTTAGCACAGATACGCAGTATTTT. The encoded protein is CASSPGGVSTDTQYF.

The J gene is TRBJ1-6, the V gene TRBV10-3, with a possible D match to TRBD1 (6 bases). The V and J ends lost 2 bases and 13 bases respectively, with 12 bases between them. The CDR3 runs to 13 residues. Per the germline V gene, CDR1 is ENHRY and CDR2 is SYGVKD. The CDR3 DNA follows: TGTGCCATCAGTGAGAAACAGGGTTTTCCCCTCCACTTT. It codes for CAISEKQGFPLHF.

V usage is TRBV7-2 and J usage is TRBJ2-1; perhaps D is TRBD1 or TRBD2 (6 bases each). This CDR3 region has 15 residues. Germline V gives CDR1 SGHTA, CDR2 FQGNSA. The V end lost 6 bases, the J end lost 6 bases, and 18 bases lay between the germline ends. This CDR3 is CASRKQGGPGNEQFF. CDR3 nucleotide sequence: TGTGCCAGCAGAAAACAGGGAGGCCCAGGCAATGAGCAGTTCTTC.

The CDR3: CASSPGLPLTGELFF. DNA of the CDR3: TGTGCCAGCAGCCCGGGACTACCACTCACCGGGGAGCTGTTTTTT. The chain uses TRBV11-1 and TRBJ2-2; 7 bases agree with TRBD2. There are 15 residues in the CDR3. CDR1 is SGHAT and CDR2 is FQDESV in the germline V gene (reference sequence). V shed 5 bases, J shed 4 bases, and the junction held 7 bases outside the gene matches.